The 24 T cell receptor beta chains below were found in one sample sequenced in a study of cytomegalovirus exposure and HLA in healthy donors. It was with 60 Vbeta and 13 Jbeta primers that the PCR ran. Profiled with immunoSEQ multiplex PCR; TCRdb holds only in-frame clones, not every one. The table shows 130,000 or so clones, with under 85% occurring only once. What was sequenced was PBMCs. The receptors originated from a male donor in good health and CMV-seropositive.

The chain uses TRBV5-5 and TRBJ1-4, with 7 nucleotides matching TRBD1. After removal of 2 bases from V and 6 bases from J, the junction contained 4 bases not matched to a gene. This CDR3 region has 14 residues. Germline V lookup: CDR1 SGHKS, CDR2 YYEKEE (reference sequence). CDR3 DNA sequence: TGTGCCAGCAGCTTAGCAGGGGGAGATGAAAAACTGTTTTTT. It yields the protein CASSLAGGDEKLFF.

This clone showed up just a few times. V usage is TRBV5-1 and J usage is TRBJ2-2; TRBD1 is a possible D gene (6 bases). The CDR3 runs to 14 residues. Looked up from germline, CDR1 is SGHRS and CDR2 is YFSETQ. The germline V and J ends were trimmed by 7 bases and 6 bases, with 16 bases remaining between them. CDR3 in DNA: TGCGCCAGCGGACCGACAGGTTATCCCGGGGAGCTGTTTTTT. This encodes CASGPTGYPGELFF.

CDR3 sequence: CASSLGPSGVGEQYF. CDR3 nucleotides: TGCGCCAGCAGCTTAGGACCCTCGGGGGTGGGAGAGCAGTACTTC. The chain joins TRBV5-1 to TRBJ2-5, with D possibly TRBD2 on 6 matching bases. The CDR3 has 15 residues. Trimming pared 2 bases from V and 11 bases from J, leaving 22 bases between. The germline CDR1 and CDR2 sequences are SGHRS and YFSETQ.

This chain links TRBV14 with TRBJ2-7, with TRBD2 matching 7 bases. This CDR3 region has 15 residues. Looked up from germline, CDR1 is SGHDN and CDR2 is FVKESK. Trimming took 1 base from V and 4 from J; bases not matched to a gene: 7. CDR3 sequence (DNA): TGTGCCAGCAGCCAAGTAGCAGGTAGCGGGTACGAGCAGTACTTC. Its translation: CASSQVAGSGYEQYF.

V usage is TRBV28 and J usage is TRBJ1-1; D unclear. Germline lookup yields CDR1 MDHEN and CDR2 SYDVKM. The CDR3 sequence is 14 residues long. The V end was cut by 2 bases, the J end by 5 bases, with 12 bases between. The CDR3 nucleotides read TGTGCCAGCAGTTTAGGCGTCAGAGGGACTGAAGCTTTCTTT. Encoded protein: CASSLGVRGTEAFF.

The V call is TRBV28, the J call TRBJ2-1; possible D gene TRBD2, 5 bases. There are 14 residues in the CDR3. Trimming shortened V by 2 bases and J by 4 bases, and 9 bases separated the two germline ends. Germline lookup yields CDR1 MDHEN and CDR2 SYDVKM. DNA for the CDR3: TGTGCCAGCAGTTTACTAGCAGCTTACAATGAGCAGTTCTTC. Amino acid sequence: CASSLLAAYNEQFF.

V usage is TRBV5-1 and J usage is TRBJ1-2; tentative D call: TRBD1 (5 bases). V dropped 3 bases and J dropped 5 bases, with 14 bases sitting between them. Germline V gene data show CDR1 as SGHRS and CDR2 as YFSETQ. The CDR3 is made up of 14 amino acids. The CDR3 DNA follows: TGCGCCAGCAGCTCGGACGGGGGAGGGTATGGCTACACCTTC. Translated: CASSSDGGGYGYTF.

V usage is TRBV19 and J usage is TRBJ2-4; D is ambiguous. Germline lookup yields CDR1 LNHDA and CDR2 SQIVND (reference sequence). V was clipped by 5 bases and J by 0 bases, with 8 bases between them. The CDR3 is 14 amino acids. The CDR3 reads CASSLRLAKNIQYF. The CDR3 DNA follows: TGTGCCAGTAGTCTCCGACTAGCCAAAAACATTCAGTACTTC.

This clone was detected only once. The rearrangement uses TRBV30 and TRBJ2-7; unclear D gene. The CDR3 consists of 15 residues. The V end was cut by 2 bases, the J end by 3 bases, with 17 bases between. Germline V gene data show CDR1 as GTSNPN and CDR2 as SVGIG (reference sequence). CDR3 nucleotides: TGTGCCTGGAGTACCCGGCTAGAACCCCTCTACGAGCAGTACTTC. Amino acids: CAWSTRLEPLYEQYF.

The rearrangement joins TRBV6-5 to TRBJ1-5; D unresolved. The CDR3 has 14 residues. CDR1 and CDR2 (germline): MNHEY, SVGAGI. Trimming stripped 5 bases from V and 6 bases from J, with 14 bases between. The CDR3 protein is CASSPFNSFQPQHF. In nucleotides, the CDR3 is TGTGCCAGCAGTCCCTTCAACAGCTTTCAGCCCCAGCATTTT.

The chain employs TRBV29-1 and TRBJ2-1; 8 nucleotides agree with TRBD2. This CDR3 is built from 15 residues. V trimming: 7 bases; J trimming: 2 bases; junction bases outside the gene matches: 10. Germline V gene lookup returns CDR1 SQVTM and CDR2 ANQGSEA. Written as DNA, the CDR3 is TGCAGCGGGACGGGAGGGCGGGCTGCCTACAATGAGCAGTTCTTC. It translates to CSGTGGRAAYNEQFF.

CDR3: CASSRDYEQYF. CDR3 nucleotide sequence: TGTGCCAGCAGTCGGGACTACGAGCAGTACTTC. J is TRBJ2-7 and V is TRBV28, with D possibly being TRBD2 (5 bases). In germline, CDR1 is MDHEN, CDR2 SYDVKM. Trimming cost V 5 bases and J 3 bases, with 5 bases left between them. The CDR3 length is 11 residues.

CDR3 protein: CASSSRTGAPYEQYF. DNA for the CDR3: TGTGCCAGCAGCTCGAGGACAGGAGCGCCTTACGAGCAGTACTTC. The J gene is TRBJ2-7, the V gene TRBV7-8, with TRBD1 matching over 7 bases. This CDR3 has 15 amino acids. The germline gives CDR1 SGHVS, CDR2 FQNEAQ. After removal of 4 bases from V and 4 bases from J, the junction contained 10 bases not matched to a gene.

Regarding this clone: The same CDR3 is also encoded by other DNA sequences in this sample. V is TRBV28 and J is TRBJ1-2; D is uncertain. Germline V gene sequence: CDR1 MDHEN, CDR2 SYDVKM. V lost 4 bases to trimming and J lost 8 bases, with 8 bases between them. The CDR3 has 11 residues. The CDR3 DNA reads TGTGCCAGCAGTTCCCCGGGGGGCTACACCTTC. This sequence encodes CASSSPGGYTF.

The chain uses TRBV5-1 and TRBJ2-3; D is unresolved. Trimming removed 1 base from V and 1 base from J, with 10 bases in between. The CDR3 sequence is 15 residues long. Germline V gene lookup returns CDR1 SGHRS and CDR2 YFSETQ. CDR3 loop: CASSLSVWGTDTQYF. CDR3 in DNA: TGCGCCAGCAGCTTGAGCGTTTGGGGCACAGATACGCAGTATTTT.

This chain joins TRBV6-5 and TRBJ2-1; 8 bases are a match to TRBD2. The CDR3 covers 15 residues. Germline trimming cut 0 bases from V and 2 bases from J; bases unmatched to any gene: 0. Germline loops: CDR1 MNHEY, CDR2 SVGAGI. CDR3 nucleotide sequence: TGTGCCAGCAGTTACTCTAGCGGGGCCTACAATGAGCAGTTCTTC. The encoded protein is CASSYSSGAYNEQFF.

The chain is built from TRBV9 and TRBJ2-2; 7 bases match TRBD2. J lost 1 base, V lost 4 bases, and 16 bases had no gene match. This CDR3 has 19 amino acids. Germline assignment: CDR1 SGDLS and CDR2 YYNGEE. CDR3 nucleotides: TGTGCCAGCAGCCTAGCCCCGGGGCTAGCGGTCAAGAACACCGGGGAGCTGTTTTTT. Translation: CASSLAPGLAVKNTGELFF. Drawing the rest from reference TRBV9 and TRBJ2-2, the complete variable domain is DSGVTQTPKHLITATGQRVTLRCSPRSGDLSVYWYQQSLDQGLQFLIQYYNGEERAKGNILERFSAQQFPDLHSELNLSSLELGDSALYFCASSLAPGLAVKNTGELFFGEGSRLTVL.

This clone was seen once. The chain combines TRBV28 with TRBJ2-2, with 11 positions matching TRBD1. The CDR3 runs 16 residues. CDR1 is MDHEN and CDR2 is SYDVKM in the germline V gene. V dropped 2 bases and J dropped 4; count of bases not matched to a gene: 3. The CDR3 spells CASSLLGQGGTGELFF. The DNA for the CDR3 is TGTGCCAGCAGTTTACTGGGACAGGGGGGCACCGGGGAGCTGTTTTTT.

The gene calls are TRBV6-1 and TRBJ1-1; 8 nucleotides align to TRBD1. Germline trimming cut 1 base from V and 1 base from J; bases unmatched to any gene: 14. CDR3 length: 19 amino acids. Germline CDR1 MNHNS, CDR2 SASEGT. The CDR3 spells CASSEGGRGRGLWNTEAFF. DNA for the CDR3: TGTGCCAGCAGTGAAGGAGGCAGGGGGCGAGGATTATGGAACACTGAAGCTTTCTTT.

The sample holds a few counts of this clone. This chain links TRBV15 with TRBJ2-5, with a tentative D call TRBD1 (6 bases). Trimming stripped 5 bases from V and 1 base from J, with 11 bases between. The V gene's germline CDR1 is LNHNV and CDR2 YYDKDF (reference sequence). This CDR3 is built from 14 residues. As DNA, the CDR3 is TGTGCCACCAGCTCGGACAGCCTCCAAGAGACCCAGTACTTC. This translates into CATSSDSLQETQYF. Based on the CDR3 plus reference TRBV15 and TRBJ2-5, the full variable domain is DAMVIQNPRYQVTQFGKPVTLSCSQTLNHNVMYWYQQKSSQAPKLLFHYYDKDFNNEADTPDNFQSRRPNTSFCFLDIRSPGLGDTAMYLCATSSDSLQETQYFGPGTRLLVL.

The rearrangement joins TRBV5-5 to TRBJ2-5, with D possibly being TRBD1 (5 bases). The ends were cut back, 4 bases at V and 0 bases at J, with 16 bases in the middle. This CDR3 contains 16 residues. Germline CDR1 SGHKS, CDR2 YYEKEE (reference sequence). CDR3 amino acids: CASSPIARQNQETQYF. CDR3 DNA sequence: TGTGCCAGCAGCCCTATAGCCCGACAGAACCAAGAGACCCAGTACTTC.

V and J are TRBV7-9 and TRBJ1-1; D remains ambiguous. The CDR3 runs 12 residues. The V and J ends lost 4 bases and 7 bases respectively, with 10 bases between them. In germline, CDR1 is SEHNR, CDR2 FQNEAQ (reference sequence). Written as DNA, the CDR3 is TGTGCCAGCAGCTCCGACACGGTTGAAGCTTTCTTT. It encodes CASSSDTVEAFF.

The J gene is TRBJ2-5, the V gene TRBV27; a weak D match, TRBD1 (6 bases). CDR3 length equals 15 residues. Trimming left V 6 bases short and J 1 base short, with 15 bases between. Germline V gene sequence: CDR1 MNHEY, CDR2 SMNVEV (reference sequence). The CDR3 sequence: CASRLRGWPQETQYF. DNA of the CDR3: TGTGCCAGCAGATTGAGGGGGTGGCCCCAAGAGACCCAGTACTTC.

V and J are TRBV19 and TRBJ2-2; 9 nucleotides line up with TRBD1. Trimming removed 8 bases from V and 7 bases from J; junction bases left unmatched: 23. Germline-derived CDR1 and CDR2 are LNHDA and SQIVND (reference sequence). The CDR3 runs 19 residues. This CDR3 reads CASGSGTGRVNLLVGELFF. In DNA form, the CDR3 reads TGTGCCAGTGGATCTGGGACAGGGAGGGTGAATCTGTTGGTCGGGGAGCTGTTTTTT.